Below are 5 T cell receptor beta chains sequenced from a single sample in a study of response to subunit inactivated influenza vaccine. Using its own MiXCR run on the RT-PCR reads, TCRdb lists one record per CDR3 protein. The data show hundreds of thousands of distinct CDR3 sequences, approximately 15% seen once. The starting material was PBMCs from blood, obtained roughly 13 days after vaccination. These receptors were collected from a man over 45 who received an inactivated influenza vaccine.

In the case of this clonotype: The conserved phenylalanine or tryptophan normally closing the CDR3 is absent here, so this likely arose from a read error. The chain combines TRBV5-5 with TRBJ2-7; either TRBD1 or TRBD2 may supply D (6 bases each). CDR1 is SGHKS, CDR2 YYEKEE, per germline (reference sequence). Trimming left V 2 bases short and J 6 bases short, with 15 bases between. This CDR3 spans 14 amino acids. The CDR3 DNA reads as TGTGCCAGCAGCTTTGAGGGGGGCCGGATCGAGCAGTACTAC. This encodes CASSFEGGRIEQYY.

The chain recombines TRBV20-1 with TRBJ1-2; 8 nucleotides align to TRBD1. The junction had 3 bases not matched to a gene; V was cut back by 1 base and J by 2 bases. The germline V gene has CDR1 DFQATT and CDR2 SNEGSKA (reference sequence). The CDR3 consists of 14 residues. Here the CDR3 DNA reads TGCAGTGCTAGAGTACGACAGGGGAACTATGGCTACACCTTC. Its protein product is CSARVRQGNYGYTF.

The CDR3 sequence is CSVALSGSALNEQFF. In DNA form, the CDR3 reads TGCAGCGTTGCTCTTAGCGGGAGCGCACTTAATGAGCAGTTCTTC. The chain recombines TRBV29-1 with TRBJ2-1, with TRBD2 matching over 9 bases. This CDR3 has 15 residues. The germline CDR1 and CDR2 sequences are SQVTM and ANQGSEA. V was pared by 4 bases and J by 7 bases, with 11 bases of the junction left unmatched.

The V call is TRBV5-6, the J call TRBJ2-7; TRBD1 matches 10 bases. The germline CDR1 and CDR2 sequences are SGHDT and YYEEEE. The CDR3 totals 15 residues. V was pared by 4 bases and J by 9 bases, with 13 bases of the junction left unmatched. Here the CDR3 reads CASSTGQGLATRQYF. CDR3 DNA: TGTGCCAGCAGCACGGGACAGGGGTTAGCTACGCGGCAGTACTTC.

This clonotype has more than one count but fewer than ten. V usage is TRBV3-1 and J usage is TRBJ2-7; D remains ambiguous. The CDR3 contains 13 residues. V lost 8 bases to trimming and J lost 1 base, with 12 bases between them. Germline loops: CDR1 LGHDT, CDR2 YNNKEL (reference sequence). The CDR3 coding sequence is TGTGCCAGCGGTCACAGTATGTCCTACGAGCAGTACTTC. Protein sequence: CASGHSMSYEQYF.